This T cell receptor beta chain was captured by sequencing in a study of shared clonotypes between healthy human individuals. Study results and caveats: Generally, estimated richness proved larger in naive subsets than it did in memory subsets. Sharing across several donors was seen in 4.5% to 5.5% of naive CD4 clonotypes.

V shed 4 bases, J shed 6 bases, and the junction held 8 bases outside the gene matches. Per germline, CDR1 KGHSH and CDR2 LQKENI. This CDR3 region has 14 residues. Sequenced by immunoSEQ multiplex PCR; TCRdb stores in-frame clones only, minus some. The sample yields roughly 2.4 million clones, roughly 95% seen once. With regard to this clone: The antigen is undetermined.

The chain carries TRBV18 and TRBJ2-7, with 8 bases fitting TRBD1. The specimen sequenced was naive CD4+ T cells sorted from blood. Subset denoted: CD45RA+ positively selected. The TCR originated in a young man in good health. The CDR3, as DNA: TGTGCCAGCTCACTAGGACAGGGTGTCGGCGAGCAGTACTTC. Amino acid sequence: CASSLGQGVGEQYF.